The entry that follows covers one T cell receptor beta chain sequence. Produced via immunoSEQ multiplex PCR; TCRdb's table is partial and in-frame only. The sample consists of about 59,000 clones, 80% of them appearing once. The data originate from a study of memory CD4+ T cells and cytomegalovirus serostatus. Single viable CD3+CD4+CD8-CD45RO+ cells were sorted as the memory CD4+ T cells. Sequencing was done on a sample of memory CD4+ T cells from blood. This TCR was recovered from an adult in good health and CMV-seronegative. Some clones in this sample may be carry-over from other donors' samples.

In DNA form, the CDR3 reads TGTGCCAGCAGTTCTAGAGGGGGTATGGGCAGATCCTCCTACGAGCAGTACTTC. Amino acid sequence: CASSSRGGMGRSSYEQYF. The J gene is TRBJ2-7, the V gene TRBV27; possible D gene TRBD1, 6 bases. V was pared by 4 bases and J by 0 bases, with 22 bases between. Germline V gives CDR1 MNHEY, CDR2 SMNVEV (reference sequence). The CDR3 consists of 18 residues.